The 14 T cell receptor beta chains listed next were all sequenced from one sample in a study of cytomegalovirus exposure and HLA in healthy donors. The PCR contained 60 Vbeta and 13 Jbeta primers. Produced via immunoSEQ multiplex PCR; TCRdb's table is partial and in-frame only. Its table records roughly 120,000 clones. Sequences were obtained from PBMCs. The receptor set was obtained from a middle-aged man in good health and CMV-seronegative.

The chain uses TRBV4-1 and TRBJ1-1, with 7 bases matching TRBD1. Trimming at V came to 0 bases and at J to 4 bases, leaving 14 bases not matched to a gene. Per the germline V gene, CDR1 is MGHRA and CDR2 is YSYEKL. The CDR3 runs to 18 residues. The CDR3, as DNA: TGCGCCAGCAGCCAAGATTGGAGGGGACAGTATCCGCGCACTGAAGCTTTCTTT. Its translation is CASSQDWRGQYPRTEAFF.

This sequence joins TRBV18 and TRBJ2-5; possibly TRBD1 for D (6 bases). Germline lookup yields CDR1 KGHSH and CDR2 LQKENI. The germline V and J ends were trimmed by 1 base and 1 base, with 10 bases remaining between them. The CDR3 is made up of 15 amino acids. CDR3 in DNA: TGTGCCAGCTCACCACAGCAGGGGATCCAAGAGACCCAGTACTTC. Translated, it gives CASSPQQGIQETQYF. The complete variable domain, with remaining parts taken from reference TRBV18 and TRBJ2-5, reads NAGVMQNPRHLVRRRGQEARLRCSPMKGHSHVYWYRQLPEEGLKFMVYLQKENIIDESGMPKERFSAEFPKEGPSILRIQQVVRGDSAAYFCASSPQQGIQETQYFGPGTRLLVL.

The chain employs TRBV6-6 and TRBJ1-1; 8 bases fit TRBD1. In germline, CDR1 is MNHNY, CDR2 SVGAGI (reference sequence). The CDR3 sequence is 16 residues long. V lost 6 bases and J lost 1; bases outside the gene matches: 10. The CDR3 here is CASSDRGGSRNTEAFF. The CDR3 DNA reads TGTGCCAGCAGCGACAGGGGTGGGAGTAGGAACACTGAAGCTTTCTTT.

This chain connects TRBV28 to TRBJ1-2; 8 nucleotides line up with TRBD1. The CDR3 has 14 residues. V lost 5 bases to trimming and J lost 8 bases; unmatched junction nucleotides: 10. The V gene's germline CDR1 is MDHEN and CDR2 SYDVKM. This CDR3 reads CASSQRDRLHGYTF. CDR3 DNA sequence: TGTGCCAGCAGTCAAAGGGACAGGCTACACGGCTACACCTTC.

The chain is built from TRBV27 and TRBJ1-2, with unresolved D. V was cut by 4 bases and J by 3 bases, with 9 bases left in between. This CDR3 is built from 13 residues. The V gene's germline CDR1 is MNHEY and CDR2 SMNVEV (reference sequence). The DNA for the CDR3 is TGTGCCAGCAGTTCGGAGGGAGACTATGGCTACACCTTC. Its translation: CASSSEGDYGYTF.

The chain employs TRBV5-6 and TRBJ2-3; 12 bases map to TRBD2. Germline V gene sequence: CDR1 SGHDT, CDR2 YYEEEE. V lost 4 bases, J lost 4 bases, and 10 bases stayed unmatched. The CDR3 extends over 17 amino acids. CDR3 DNA sequence: TGTGCCAGCAGCCATTTTCGACTAGCGGGAGACGCAGATACGCAGTATTTT. Protein product: CASSHFRLAGDADTQYF.

The chain recombines TRBV2 with TRBJ2-7; a possible D gene is TRBD1 (7 bases). The CDR3 consists of 11 residues. V was pared by 11 bases and J by 3 bases, with 11 bases between. Germline-derived CDR1 and CDR2 are SNHLY and FYNNEI. CDR3 DNA sequence: TGTGCCGGAGGGACAGTCTACGAGCAGTACTTC. Translated: CAGGTVYEQYF. The entire variable domain, with the rest obtained from reference TRBV2 and TRBJ2-7, is as follows: EPEVTQTPSHQVTQMGQEVILRCVPISNHLYFYWYRQILGQKVEFLVSFYNNEISEKSEIFDDQFSVERPDGSNFTLKIRSTKLEDSAMYFCAGGTVYEQYFGPGTRLTVT.

The chain employs TRBV4-2 and TRBJ2-1; TRBD2 matches at 10 bases. The CDR3 is made up of 18 amino acids. In germline, CDR1 is LGHNA, CDR2 YNFKEQ. The trim removed 0 bases at V and 7 bases at J, leaving 12 bases unmatched. CDR3 amino acids: CASSQDRLGLATSNEQFF. In DNA form, the CDR3 reads TGTGCCAGCAGCCAAGATCGGTTGGGACTAGCGACCTCAAATGAGCAGTTCTTC.

The chain links TRBV7-2 to TRBJ2-7; 9 bases agree with TRBD2. The CDR3 has 18 amino acids. Germline loops: CDR1 SGHTA, CDR2 FQGNSA. With V trimmed by 5 bases and J by 1 base, 15 bases remained unmatched. CDR3 amino acids: CASSVKTGLAGKSYEQYF. For the CDR3, the DNA is TGTGCCAGCAGCGTAAAGACCGGGCTAGCGGGAAAATCCTACGAGCAGTACTTC.

CDR3 residues: CAISGTGGSEPQHF. CDR3 DNA: TGTGCCATCAGTGGGACAGGGGGCTCCGAGCCCCAGCATTTT. The V and J genes are TRBV10-3 and TRBJ1-5; 11 nucleotides agree with TRBD1. J gave up 8 bases and V 4 bases, and 4 bases lay outside the gene matches. CDR3 length: 14 residues. CDR1 is ENHRY, CDR2 SYGVKD, per germline.

This chain joins TRBV18 and TRBJ2-3, with D possibly being TRBD2 (5 bases). Trimming removed 6 bases from V and 1 base from J, with 17 bases in between. Germline CDR1 is KGHSH and CDR2 is LQKENI. The CDR3 is 16 amino acids. CDR3 region: CASSLGLPPGTDTQYF. CDR3 coding DNA: TGTGCCAGCTCCCTTGGACTGCCCCCGGGCACAGATACGCAGTATTTT.

This chain joins TRBV5-4 and TRBJ2-7; possible D gene TRBD1, 6 bases. Germline-derived CDR1 and CDR2 are SGHNT and YYREEE (reference sequence). The CDR3 spans 14 residues. The V end was cut by 4 bases, the J end by 2 bases, with 13 bases between. In DNA form, the CDR3 reads TGTGCCAGCAGCCGAGGACAGAGTACCTACGAGCAGTACTTC. Translated: CASSRGQSTYEQYF.

The chain joins TRBV7-2 to TRBJ2-3, with D possibly TRBD1 on 5 matching bases. CDR1 SGHTA and CDR2 FQGNSA come from the germline V gene. V shed 5 bases and J shed 0 bases, with 9 bases lying between them. This CDR3 spans 14 amino acids. The CDR3 loop reads CASSPDRSTDTQYF. The CDR3 bases are TGTGCCAGCAGCCCTGACAGAAGCACAGATACGCAGTATTTT.

The J gene is TRBJ2-7, the V gene TRBV5-6; no definite D call. The CDR3 spans 12 residues. The germline CDR1 and CDR2 sequences are SGHDT and YYEEEE. V was shortened by 3 bases and J by 7 bases, with 11 bases between the two germline ends. CDR3 residues: CASSSNMREQYF. Here the CDR3 DNA reads TGTGCCAGCAGCTCCAACATGAGGGAGCAGTACTTC.